The 10 T cell receptor beta chains in this list originate from one sample, sequenced in a study of cytomegalovirus exposure and HLA in healthy donors. Both 60 Vbeta primers and 13 Jbeta primers went into the PCR. Here immunoSEQ multiplex PCR was the method, and the copy in TCRdb shows in-frame clones only, minus some. Recorded for this sample: roughly 190,000 clones. The source material was PBMCs. Every receptor here comes from a woman younger than 30 in good health and CMV-seropositive.

This rearrangement joins TRBV2 to TRBJ1-4, with 8 bases identical to TRBD1. The J segment lost 7 bases and the V segment lost 7 bases, leaving 8 bases of the junction unmatched. Germline CDR1 reads SNHLY; CDR2 reads FYNNEI. This CDR3 is 14 amino acids long. CDR3 amino acids: CASTESGTGEKLFF. CDR3 coding DNA: TGTGCCAGCACCGAGTCCGGGACAGGTGAAAAACTGTTTTTT.

CDR3 DNA sequence: TGTGCCAGCAGCTTAGATAAGGGAGGCACAGATACGCAGTATTTT. Translation gives CASSLDKGGTDTQYF. The rearrangement uses TRBV11-2 and TRBJ2-3; D possibly corresponds to TRBD2 (5 bases). CDR3 length equals 15 residues. The V gene lost 0 bases and the J gene lost 1 base, with 8 bases spanning the gap. Germline-derived CDR1 and CDR2 are SGHAT and FQNNGV.

The genes are TRBV7-8 and TRBJ1-5; 7 nucleotides line up with TRBD1. The trim removed 0 bases at V and 2 bases at J, leaving 19 bases unmatched. Germline-derived CDR1 and CDR2 are SGHVS and FQNEAQ. The CDR3 extends over 21 amino acids. CDR3 in amino acids: CASSLAHGKGASPKGNQPQHF. The CDR3 DNA reads TGTGCCAGCAGCTTAGCCCATGGTAAGGGGGCCTCGCCCAAAGGCAATCAGCCCCAGCATTTT.

The chain uses TRBV7-9 and TRBJ2-3, with D uncertain. Trimming shortened V by 2 bases and J by 1 base, and 7 bases separated the two germline ends. Germline V CDR1 and CDR2: SEHNR, FQNEAQ (reference sequence). The CDR3 length is 14 residues. The CDR3 coding sequence is TGTGCCAGCAGCTTACGGCTAGGCACAGATACGCAGTATTTT. This translates into CASSLRLGTDTQYF.

The chain links TRBV9 to TRBJ2-2, with D perhaps matching TRBD2 (6 bases). This CDR3 is 16 amino acids long. Germline CDR1 reads SGDLS; CDR2 reads YYNGEE. The V end was cut by 0 bases, the J end by 6 bases, with 15 bases between. The CDR3 loop is CASSVGVGGAAGELFF. The CDR3 bases are TGTGCCAGCAGCGTAGGGGTTGGCGGGGCGGCCGGGGAGCTGTTTTTT.

As regards this clone: Other DNA sequences in the sample encode the same CDR3. J is TRBJ2-7 and V is TRBV6-1, with D possibly TRBD2 on 6 matching bases. This CDR3 contains 14 residues. Germline V gene lookup returns CDR1 MNHNS and CDR2 SASEGT. V was shortened by 6 bases and J by 2 bases, with 14 bases between the two germline ends. CDR3 in amino acids: CASSRGRGAYEQYF. The CDR3 nucleotides are TGTGCCAGCAGCAGAGGGCGGGGAGCCTACGAGCAGTACTTC.

The gene calls are TRBV11-2 and TRBJ2-5; D unresolved. Deletions cut 5 bases from V and 3 bases from J, with 10 bases between. This CDR3 comprises 13 residues. CDR1 SGHAT and CDR2 FQNNGV come from the germline V gene. This CDR3 is CASSTSVEETQYF. CDR3 bases: TGTGCCAGCAGCACATCCGTCGAAGAGACCCAGTACTTC.

The CDR3 protein is CAIQGSPYNEQFF. In DNA form, the CDR3 reads TGTGCCATCCAGGGTAGTCCCTACAATGAGCAGTTCTTC. The J gene is TRBJ2-1, the V gene TRBV13; TRBD1 is a possible D gene (5 bases). Germline V lookup: CDR1 PRHDT, CDR2 FYEKMQ (reference sequence). Trimming took off 10 bases at V and 2 bases at J, with 12 bases between the two ends. The CDR3 consists of 13 residues.

The CDR3: CASSVSRGGASNQPQHF. The CDR3 DNA reads as TGTGCCAGCAGTGTTAGTAGGGGGGGCGCGAGCAATCAGCCCCAGCATTTT. V gene TRBV6-4 combines with J gene TRBJ1-5; D is possibly TRBD1 (6 bases). Germline V gene lookup returns CDR1 MRHNA and CDR2 SNTAGT. This CDR3 spans 17 amino acids. The ends were cut back, 4 bases at V and 1 base at J, with 17 bases in the middle.

The V call is TRBV6-5, the J call TRBJ2-5; 7 positions agree with TRBD2. The J call may not be correct, given that the DNA end is closer to TRBJ2-7. The CDR3 consists of 16 residues. Germline CDR1 is MNHEY and CDR2 is SVGAGI. CDR3 amino acids: CASSYSGGGDPYEQYF. The CDR3 DNA is TGTGCCAGCAGTTACTCGGGGGGGGGAGATCCCTACGAGCAGTACTTC.